This entry features one T cell receptor (beta chain) sequence. No antigen is known for it. Base qualities are missing; no much larger clone stands one base away. In total, 630 or so healthy bone marrow donors made up the cohort. All cohort members were sampled while nominally healthy, although unrecorded immune exposures were likely present. The donor tested CMV seropositive and was one of the 289 seropositive cohort members. Each donor provided a peripheral blood sample, and peripheral blood mononuclear cells were used for TCR beta sequencing. Genomic DNA extraction from the blood cell samples was performed with the Qiagen DNeasy Blood Extraction Kit. These data are taken from a study of cytomegalovirus exposure and HLA in healthy donors (dated by TCRdb to about 2017). General notes on the study: According to an earlier analysis of several hundred of the donors, about 180 million T cells yielded 90 million to 140 million unique TCR beta sequences and approximately 280 Gb of sequence data. Among over 350 genotyped donors of the cohort, an average of approximately 240,000 unique TCR beta nucleotide sequences were sequenced per donor, roughly 18% of them non-productive. The T cell repertoires of roughly 660 subjects were profiled by immunosequencing and related to cytomegalovirus serostatus. To predict cytomegalovirus infection status, the study combined high-throughput TCR immunosequencing, statistical association of individual TCRs with disease status, and machine learning. Five DR-DQ haplotypes were handled as single units for association and clustering, since linkage in the cohort was strong. Around 320 gigabases of sequencing data and 70 million to 85 million unique TCR sequences were included in an early release covering several hundred HLA-typed donors. All discovery cohort repertoires had been generated using a single sequencing platform. The genetic ancestry cluster associated with self-reported Caucasian donors included about four fifths of the approximately 400 genotyped donors. A later analysis re-examined previously published TCR beta repertoires from just over 650 donors and added high-resolution HLA genotyping to investigate patterns of TCR occurrence. Both class I and class II loci were covered by HLA typing, at four-digit resolution. An earlier analysis of approximately 640 of the donors applied high-throughput TCR beta sequencing to assess whether each TCR beta V gene segment acted as functional or pseudogenic. The later analysis used no new phenotypic data to find candidate immune exposures, relying instead on TCR beta sequences and their occurrence across donors. The study aimed to test whether signatures of past pathogen exposure could be identified by cataloging public T cell receptors. Alongside the repertoire data, information on donor age, sex, ethnicity and CMV serostatus was compiled. In a later genetic analysis, genome-wide SNP genotypes for about 55% of the roughly 670 donors were used, and that subset was treated as a discovery cohort. Typing coverage varied by locus: about 620-630 donors for A, B, C, DRB1 and DQB1; approximately 500 for DQA1; 600 to 610 for DPA1; 400 to 480 for DPB1. Along with the approximately 650-subject first cohort, a separate validation cohort of over a hundred different subjects was used.

Here is what the overall study found, with its caveats: CMV serostatus was the only immune exposure information available for the cohort. About 17 rarely observed V segments, including chromosome 9 orphons, were excluded from the earlier analysis of about 600 of the donors because counts were too low. In an earlier analysis of some 540 of the donors, most TCR beta V segments appeared in productive rearrangements about 87% or about 30% of the time, broadly matching IMGT annotations. The presence/absence analyses assumed that sequencing depth was roughly uniform across donors, and that assumption may not be true. The authors suggested that the approach could potentially be extended to other disease states and immunological phenotypes. According to a later analysis, TCR association rates differed among HLA loci, with DRB1 alleles showing the most associated TCRs and HLA-C alleles showing the fewest. A cluster of highly shared sequence variants was judged likely to represent a technical artifact of the sequencing pipeline. A later analysis found that HLA-associated TCR beta chains were more clonally expanded and had lower generation probabilities than equally common non-associated chains. Linkage disequilibrium might explain the correlated functional status among segregating V segments, but an unknown experimental factor could not be ruled out. In a later analysis, over 15,000 TCR beta sequences were associated with specific HLA alleles at a false discovery rate of 0.05. The classifier was reported to diagnose cytomegalovirus status with high specificity and sensitivity in both the original and validation cohorts. In vitro tests confirmed that a few of the cytomegalovirus-associated TCR beta chains recognize cytomegalovirus antigens. The study gave a list of 150 to 200 TCR beta chains associated with cytomegalovirus. When HLA alleles, especially DR and DQ, strongly co-occurred, TCR associations were difficult to assign to individual alleles. Because HLA typing was unavailable for some donors at each locus, only the typed subset was used in association tests. A later analysis found that most CMV-associated TCR beta chains appeared HLA-restricted, with HLA associations seemingly driven largely by CMV exposure. While some public TCRs were present in many individuals, most TCR sequences turned up only very rarely across donors. In a later analysis, several top co-occurrence clusters were reported to appear linked to parvovirus B19, influenza, CMV and Epstein-Barr virus. In a later genetic analysis, fewer N-insertions in productive TCRs were reported among donors in an Asian-associated ancestry cluster than the roughly 670-donor mean. A further reported finding was that TCR beta sequences accurately predicted the HLA-A and HLA-B alleles for most subjects in the first cohort. Some IMGT-functional V segments, including TRBV6-2 and TRBV6-3, could not be told apart with the 87-base-pair reads, so those segments were excluded. In this cohort, only TCR beta chains were sequenced, and detectable features were limited by the absence of alpha or paired-chain data. In a later genetic analysis, a missense DCLRE1C variant was associated with V-gene and J-gene trimming of TCR beta chains, and the association was replicated in an independent cohort.

Libraries were constructed by the immunoSEQ multiplex PCR assay. For the multiplex PCR, a mixture combining 60 forward primers for TCR Vbeta segments and 13 reverse primers for TCR Jbeta segments was used. The CDR3 region of rearranged TCR beta genes was amplified from genomic DNA with a multiplex PCR assay. On the Illumina HiSeq System, the amplified TCR beta libraries were sequenced as 87-base-pair reads. In the original analysis: A later analysis counted about 82 million unique TCR beta chains across the 666 repertoires, and around 12 million of these chains were shared by at least two donors. Raw reads were error-corrected and collapsed into unique sequences by a nearest-neighbor algorithm in which closely related sequences were merged to remove PCR and sequencing errors. CDR3 sequences were aligned to IMGT reference sequences to assign V, D and J gene segments. For a sequence to be retained, a match of at least six nucleotides to both a V gene segment and a J gene segment was required. Rearrangements were classified as productive when the CDR3 lacked stop codons and remained in frame with V and J, and all other rearrangements were classified as non-productive. CDR3 was defined by IMGT convention, running from the second conserved V-encoded cysteine to the conserved J-encoded phenylalanine. In an earlier analysis of more than 550 of the donors, sequences lacking an unambiguous match to a single V gene segment were excluded. In an earlier analysis of roughly 500 of the donors, V segments were called functional above 56.7% productive rearrangements and were called segregating when the between-donor standard deviation exceeded 5%. A statistical classification framework was built to diagnose cytomegalovirus status from the catalog of TCR beta chain sequences. In a later analysis, V and J genes were assigned by comparing TCR nucleotide sequences against IMGT/GENE-DB human TR gene sequences. The TCRdist pipeline was used in a later analysis to assign CDR3 sequences and most-parsimonious VDJ recombination scenarios. In a later analysis, every TCR beta chain was defined by the combination of its CDR3 amino acid sequence and its V-gene family, and reads without a unique V-gene family were dropped. To address suspected cross-contamination and a sequencing artifact, a later analysis removed 592 highly shared, low-generation-probability nucleotide sequences. For each public chain, a later analysis derived a clonal expansion index from normalized ranks of inferred template counts within each repertoire. In a later analysis, generation probabilities were computed using a VDJ recombination model fitted to out-of-frame rearrangements, and the results were checked against IGoR. In a later analysis, TCR-TCR, TCR-HLA and TCR-CMV co-occurrence was scored with hypergeometric tests, and a repertoire-size bias correction was applied to TCR pairs. To estimate false discovery rates, a later analysis permuted the HLA or CMV assignments 20 times. In a later analysis, co-occurring TCRs were grouped with DBSCAN, and TCRdist sequence similarity was added when clustering was performed within HLA-allele-positive subsets. Repertoires with fewer than 30,000 or more than 120,000 public chains were left out of co-occurrence clustering, as were four to six repertoires with anomalous nucleotide sharing. The source is immuneACCESS, and TCRdb retained only in-frame sequences with V and J called. Part of the clones is not carried over; for the studies checked, unresolved V genes explain less than half of this, and the remainder is unexplained. Clone size and the V and J calls come from that table; the DNA yielded D and trimming. The sample table shows under 200,000 clones, and around 68% are seen once. 2.5% to 3% of the sample comes from the top ten.

The CDR3 runs 17 residues from the cysteine to the phenylalanine. CDR3 DNA only is kept here, 51 bases in frame from base 1. At the junction V is shortened by 3 bases and J by 0 bases, with 16 bases in between. CDR1 SGHTS and CDR2 YDEGEE are derived from the germline V gene. The sample consisted of PBMCs. The receptor comes from a woman between 35 and 50 years old in good health and CMV-seropositive. Recombination connected TRBV5-8 to TRBJ1-3; the D gene identity is not certain. The nucleotides read TGTGCCAGCAGCTACCGGACGGGGAGACGCTCTGGAAACACCATATATTTT. Protein translation: CASSYRTGRRSGNTIYF.